The clone carrying this TCR beta chain was observed many times. Time point here: pre-sensitization, week 0. Indicated treatment: therapeutic diphenylcyclopropenone sensitization with weekly scalp DPC. Those who donated were patients with alopecia, 18 to 70 years of age, and suitable for DPC. The entry originates in a study of human T cells and chemical hapten exposure. Across the whole study: Women made up most patients, who had alopecia areata, totalis or universalis.

Original handling: A typical sample had approximately 93,000 TCRs, with about 20,000 to 690,600 overall. Each CDR3 protein is one row after TCRdb ran MiXCR on the RACE reads. TCRdb, rather than the study authors, made the V and J calls. The sample consists of about 80,000 distinct CDR3 sequences, 13% to 15% of them appearing once. Germline lookup yields CDR1 MGHDK and CDR2 SYGVNS. With 4 bases clipped from V and 2 bases from J, the junction kept 8 bases outside the gene matches. This CDR3 has 15 amino acids. This clonotype was sampled from a woman aged 50 to 65 with alopecia areata. Some clones in this sample may be carry-over from other donors' samples. The specimen comprised whole blood, sampled in connection with sensitization to the hapten diphenylcyclopropenone (DPC). The rearrangement joins TRBV25-1 to TRBJ2-7, with 7 bases that match TRBD1. CDR3 in amino acids: CASSAANRGTYEQYF. CDR3 DNA sequence: TGTGCCAGCAGTGCCGCAAACAGGGGTACCTACGAGCAGTACTTC.